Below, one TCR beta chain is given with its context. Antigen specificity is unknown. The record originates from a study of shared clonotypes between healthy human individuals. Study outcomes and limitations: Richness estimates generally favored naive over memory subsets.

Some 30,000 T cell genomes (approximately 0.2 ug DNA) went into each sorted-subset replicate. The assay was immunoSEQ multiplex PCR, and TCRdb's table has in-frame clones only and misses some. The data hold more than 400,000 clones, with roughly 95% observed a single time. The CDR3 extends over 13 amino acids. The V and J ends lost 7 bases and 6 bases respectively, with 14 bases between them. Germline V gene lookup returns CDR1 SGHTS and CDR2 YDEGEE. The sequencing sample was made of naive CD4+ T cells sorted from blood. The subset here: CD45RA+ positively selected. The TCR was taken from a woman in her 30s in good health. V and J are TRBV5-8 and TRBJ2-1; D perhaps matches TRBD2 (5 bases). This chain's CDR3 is CASGRRLANEQFF. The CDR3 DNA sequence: TGTGCCAGCGGGAGACGGTTGGCCAATGAGCAGTTCTTC.